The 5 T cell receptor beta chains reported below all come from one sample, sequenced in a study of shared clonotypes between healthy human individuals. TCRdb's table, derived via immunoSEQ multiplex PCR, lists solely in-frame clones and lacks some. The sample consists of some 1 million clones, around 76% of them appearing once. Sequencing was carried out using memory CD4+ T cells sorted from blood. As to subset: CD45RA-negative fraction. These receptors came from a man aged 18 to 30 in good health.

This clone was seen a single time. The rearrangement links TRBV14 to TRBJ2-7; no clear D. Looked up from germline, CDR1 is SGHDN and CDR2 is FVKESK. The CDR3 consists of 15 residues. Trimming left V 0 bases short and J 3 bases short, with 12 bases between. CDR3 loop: CASSQDHGPRYEQYF. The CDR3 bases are TGTGCCAGCAGCCAAGATCATGGACCTCGCTACGAGCAGTACTTC.

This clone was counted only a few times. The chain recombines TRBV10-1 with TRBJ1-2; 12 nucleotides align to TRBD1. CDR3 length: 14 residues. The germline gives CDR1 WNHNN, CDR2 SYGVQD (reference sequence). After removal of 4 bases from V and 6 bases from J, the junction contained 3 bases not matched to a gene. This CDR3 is CASSAGTGGHGYTF. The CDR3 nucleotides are TGCGCCAGCAGTGCTGGGACAGGGGGCCATGGCTACACCTTC.

The CDR3 here is CAWSADWSSYEQYF. The CDR3 region has the DNA TGTGCCTGGAGTGCCGACTGGAGCTCCTACGAGCAGTACTTC. This chain joins TRBV30 and TRBJ2-7; D call uncertain. The CDR3 consists of 14 residues. Germline CDR1 and CDR2: GTSNPN and SVGIG (reference sequence). V lost 1 base and J 0 bases, leaving 10 bases between the germline ends.

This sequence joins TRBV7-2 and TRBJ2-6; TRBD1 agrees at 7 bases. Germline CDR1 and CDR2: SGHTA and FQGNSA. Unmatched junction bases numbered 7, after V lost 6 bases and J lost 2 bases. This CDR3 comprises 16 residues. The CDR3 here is CASRPPTGAGANVLTF. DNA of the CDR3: TGTGCCAGCAGACCACCCACAGGGGCTGGGGCCAACGTCCTGACTTTC.

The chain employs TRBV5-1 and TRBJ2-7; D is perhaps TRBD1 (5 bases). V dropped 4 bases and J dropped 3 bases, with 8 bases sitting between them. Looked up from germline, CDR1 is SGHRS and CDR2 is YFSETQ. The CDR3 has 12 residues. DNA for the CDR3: TGCGCCAGCAGCCGGACAAACTACGAGCAGTACTTC. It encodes CASSRTNYEQYF.